This is a list of T cell receptor beta chains from one sample in a study of T cells expressing NK-cell markers. TCRdb re-called the 5' RACE reads; every CDR3 protein appears as one record, without DNA. This repertoire includes roughly 150,000 distinct CDR3 sequences. What was sequenced was blood T cells: a sorted CD56 or NKG2C T cell subset, CD4+ or CD8+ T cells, or bulk PBMC T cells (not recorded which). The origin of the receptors is a woman between 18 and 70 years old in good health. The CDR3 runs from the conserved cysteine through the conserved F or W. Each record gives: J gene, clone size, V gene, CDR3 protein. Clone size is not always given. Where it is, it says once, few, many or a class for expanded clones.

>TRBJ2-6|.|TRBV6-1
CASSAGTGSSGANVLTF
>TRBJ1-1|.|TRBV28
CASRRTGGEAFF
>TRBJ1-4|.|TRBV6-1
CASLRTEDEKLFF
>TRBJ1-2|.|TRBV27
CASTGTVGYGYTF
>TRBJ1-2|.|TRBV7-9
CASSLGTPSNYGYTF
>TRBJ2-5|.|TRBV19
CASKVRGTETQYF
>TRBJ2-3|.|TRBV6-1
CASKGGVSTDTQYF
>TRBJ2-6|.|TRBV20-1
CSARDAISGANVLTF
>TRBJ1-5|.|TRBV12-3/TRBV12-4
CASSRGQTVLPQHF
>TRBJ2-7|medium-sized|TRBV7-8
CASSSNGLVYEQYF
>TRBJ2-1|.|TRBV3-1
CASSQVRAGSSYNEQFF
>TRBJ2-6|.|TRBV7-8
CASSAKPGANVLTF
>TRBJ2-5|.|TRBV3-1
CASSQHPGETQYF
>TRBJ2-7|.|TRBV2
CASSEIPGSYEQYF
>TRBJ1-3|.|TRBV29-1
CSENGTGTHSGNTIYF
>TRBJ1-6|.|TRBV7-9
CASSLGGENNSPLHF
>TRBJ1-3|.|TRBV5-6
CASSITGAGNTIYF
>TRBJ2-3|.|TRBV20-1
CSAKIAGRRTDTQYF
>TRBJ1-2|.|TRBV5-1
CASSYRDNYGYTF
>TRBJ1-4|.|TRBV15
CATSRDGQGYEKLFF
>TRBJ1-6|.|TRBV5-1
CASSLLTGARNSPLHF
>TRBJ2-1|.|TRBV20-1
CSARFGDNEQFF
>TRBJ2-3|.|TRBV12-3/TRBV12-4
CASTARGTDTQYF
>TRBJ2-2|.|TRBV10-3
CAIGPPRPGELFF
>TRBJ2-7|.|TRBV3-1
CASSRTGRSSHEQYF
>TRBJ2-2|.|TRBV6-4
CATSNGNTGELFF
>TRBJ2-5|.|TRBV20-1
CSAPGQGKTQYF
>TRBJ2-3|.|TRBV11-2
CASSPGTGFLDTQYF
>TRBJ1-5|.|TRBV11-2
CASSSNSGKGNQPQHF
>TRBJ1-2|.|TRBV6-1
CASSERGGGFGYTF
>TRBJ1-2|.|TRBV27
CASSDSPYGYTF
>TRBJ2-5|.|TRBV3-1
CASSRGTKETQYF
>TRBJ1-5|.|TRBV4-2
CASSQDRREGAPQHF